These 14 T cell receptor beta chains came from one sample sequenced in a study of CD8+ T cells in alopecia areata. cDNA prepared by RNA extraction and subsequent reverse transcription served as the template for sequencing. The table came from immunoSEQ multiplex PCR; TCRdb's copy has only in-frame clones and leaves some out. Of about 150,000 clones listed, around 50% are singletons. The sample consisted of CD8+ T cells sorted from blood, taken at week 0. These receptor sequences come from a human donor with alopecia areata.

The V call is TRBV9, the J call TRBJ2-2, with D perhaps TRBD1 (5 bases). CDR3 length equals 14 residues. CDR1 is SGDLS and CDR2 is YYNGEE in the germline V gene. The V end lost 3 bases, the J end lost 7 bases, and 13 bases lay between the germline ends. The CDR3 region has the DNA TGTGCCAGCAGCGAAACCAGGGTAAACGGGGAGCTGTTTTTT. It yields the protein CASSETRVNGELFF.

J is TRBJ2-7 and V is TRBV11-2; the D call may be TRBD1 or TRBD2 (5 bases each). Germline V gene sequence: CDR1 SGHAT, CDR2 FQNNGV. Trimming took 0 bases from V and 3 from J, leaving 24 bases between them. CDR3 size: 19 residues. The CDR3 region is CASSLDILGSVGTNYEQYF. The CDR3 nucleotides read TGTGCCAGCAGCTTAGATATTCTCGGGTCAGTGGGGACGAACTACGAGCAGTACTTC.

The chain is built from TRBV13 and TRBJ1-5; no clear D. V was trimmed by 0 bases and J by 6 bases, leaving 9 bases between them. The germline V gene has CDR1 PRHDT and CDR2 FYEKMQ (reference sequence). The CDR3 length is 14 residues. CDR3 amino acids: CASSLGMGSQPQHF. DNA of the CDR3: TGTGCCAGCAGCTTAGGAATGGGGAGTCAGCCCCAGCATTTT. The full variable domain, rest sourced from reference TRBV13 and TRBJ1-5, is AAGVIQSPRHLIKEKRETATLKCYPIPRHDTVYWYQQGPGQDPQFLISFYEKMQSDKGSIPDRFSAQQFSDYHSELNMSSLELGDSALYFCASSLGMGSQPQHFGDGTRLSIL.

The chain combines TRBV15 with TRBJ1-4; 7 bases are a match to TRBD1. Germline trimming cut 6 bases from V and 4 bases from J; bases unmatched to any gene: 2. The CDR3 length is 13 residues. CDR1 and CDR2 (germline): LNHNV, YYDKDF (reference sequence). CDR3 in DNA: TGTGCCACCAGGCGGGACAGTAATGAAAAACTGTTTTTT. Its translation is CATRRDSNEKLFF.

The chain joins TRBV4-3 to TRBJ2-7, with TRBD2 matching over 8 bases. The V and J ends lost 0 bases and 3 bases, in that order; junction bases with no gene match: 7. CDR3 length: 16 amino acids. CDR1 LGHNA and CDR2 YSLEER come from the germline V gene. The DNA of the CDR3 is TGCGCCAGCAGCCAAGATCATGTTAGCGGGGACTACGAGCAGTACTTC. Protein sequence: CASSQDHVSGDYEQYF.

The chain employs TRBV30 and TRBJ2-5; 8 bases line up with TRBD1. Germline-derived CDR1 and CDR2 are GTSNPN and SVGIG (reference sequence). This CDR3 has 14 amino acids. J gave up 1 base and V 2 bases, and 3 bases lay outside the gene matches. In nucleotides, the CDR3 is TGTGCCTGGAGTCCCGGGACAGGCCAAGAGACCCAGTACTTC. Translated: CAWSPGTGQETQYF.

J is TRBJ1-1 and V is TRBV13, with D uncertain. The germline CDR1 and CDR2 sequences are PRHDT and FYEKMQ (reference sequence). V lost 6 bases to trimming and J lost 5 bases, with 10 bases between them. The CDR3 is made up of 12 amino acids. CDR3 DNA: TGTGCCAGCAGTCCAAAAGGGACTGAAGCTTTCTTT. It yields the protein CASSPKGTEAFF.

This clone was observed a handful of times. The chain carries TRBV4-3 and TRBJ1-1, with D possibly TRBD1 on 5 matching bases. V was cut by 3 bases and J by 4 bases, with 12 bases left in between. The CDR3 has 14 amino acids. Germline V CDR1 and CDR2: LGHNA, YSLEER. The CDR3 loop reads CASSQGRLSTEAFF. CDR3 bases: TGCGCCAGCAGCCAGGGACGTCTCAGCACTGAAGCTTTCTTT.

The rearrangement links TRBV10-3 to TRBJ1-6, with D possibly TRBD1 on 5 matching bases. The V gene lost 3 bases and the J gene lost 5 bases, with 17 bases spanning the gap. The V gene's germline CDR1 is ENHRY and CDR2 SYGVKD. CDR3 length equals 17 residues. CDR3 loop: CAISDVGGKGNNSPLHF. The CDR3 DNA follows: TGTGCCATCAGTGACGTGGGGGGGAAAGGGAATAATTCACCCCTCCACTTT.

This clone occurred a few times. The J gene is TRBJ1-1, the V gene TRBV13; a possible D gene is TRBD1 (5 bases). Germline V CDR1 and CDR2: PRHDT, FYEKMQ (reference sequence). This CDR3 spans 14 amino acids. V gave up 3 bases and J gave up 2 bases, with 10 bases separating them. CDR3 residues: CASSLEQGNTEAFF. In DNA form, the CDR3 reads TGTGCCAGCAGCTTGGAGCAGGGAAACACTGAAGCTTTCTTT.

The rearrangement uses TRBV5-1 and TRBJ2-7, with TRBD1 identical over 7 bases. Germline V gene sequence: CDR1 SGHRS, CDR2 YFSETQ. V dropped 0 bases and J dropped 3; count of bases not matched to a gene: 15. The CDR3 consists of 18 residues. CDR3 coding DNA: TGCGCCAGCAGCTTGGGTACACGATCCGGGACAGTGAACTACGAGCAGTACTTC. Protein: CASSLGTRSGTVNYEQYF.

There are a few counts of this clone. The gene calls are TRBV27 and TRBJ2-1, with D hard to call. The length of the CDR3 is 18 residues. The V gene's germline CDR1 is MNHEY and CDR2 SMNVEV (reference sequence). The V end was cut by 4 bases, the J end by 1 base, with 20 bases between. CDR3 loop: CASSSPLLGRGSYNEQFF. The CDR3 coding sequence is TGTGCCAGCAGTTCCCCTTTATTGGGTCGTGGATCCTACAATGAGCAGTTCTTC.

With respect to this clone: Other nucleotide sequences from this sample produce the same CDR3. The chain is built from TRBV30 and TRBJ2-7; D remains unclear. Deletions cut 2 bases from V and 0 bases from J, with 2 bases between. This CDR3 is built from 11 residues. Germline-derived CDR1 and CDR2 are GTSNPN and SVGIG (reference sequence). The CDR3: CAWSSSYEQYF. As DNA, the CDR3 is TGTGCCTGGAGTAGCTCCTACGAGCAGTACTTC.

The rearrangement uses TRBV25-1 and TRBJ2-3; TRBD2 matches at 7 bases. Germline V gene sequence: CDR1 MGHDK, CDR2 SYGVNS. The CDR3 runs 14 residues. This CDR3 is CAASPGGFTDTQYF. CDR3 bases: TGTGCTGCCAGTCCCGGGGGGTTCACAGATACGCAGTATTTT.